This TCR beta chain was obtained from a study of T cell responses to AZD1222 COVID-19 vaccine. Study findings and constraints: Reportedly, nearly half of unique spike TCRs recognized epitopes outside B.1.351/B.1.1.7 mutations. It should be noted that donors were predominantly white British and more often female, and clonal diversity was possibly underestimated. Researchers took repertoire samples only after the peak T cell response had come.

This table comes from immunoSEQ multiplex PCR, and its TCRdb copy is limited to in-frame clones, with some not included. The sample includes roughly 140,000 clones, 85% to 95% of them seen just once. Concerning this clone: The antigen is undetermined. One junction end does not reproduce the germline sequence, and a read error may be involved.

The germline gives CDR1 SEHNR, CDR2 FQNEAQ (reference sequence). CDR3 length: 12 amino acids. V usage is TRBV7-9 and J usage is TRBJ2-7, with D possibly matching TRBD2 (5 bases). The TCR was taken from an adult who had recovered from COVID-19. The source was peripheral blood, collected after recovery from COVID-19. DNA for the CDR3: TGTGCCAGCAGCCTAGCCCACTACGAGCAGTACTTC. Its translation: CASSLAHYEQYF.